In its sample, the clone carrying this T cell receptor beta chain was seen a few times. Its specificity is unknown. CDR3 length: 14 amino acids. Germline V gene data show CDR1 as LNHDA and CDR2 as SQIVND (reference sequence). With 3 bases removed from V and 4 bases from J, the gap between germline ends came to 12 bases. Original handling: The distant-metastasis classifier for papillary thyroid cancer was built from CDR3 differences across clinicopathological groups. TCRdb re-called clones via MiXCR from the PCR reads. These V and J calls are TCRdb output, not the study's own analysis. The sample has around 89,000 clones, about 16% seen once. Every patient was untreated before thyroid surgery. The data derive from a study of metastatic and nonmetastatic thyroid tumors. Overall study context: Repertoires of blood and of tissue (tumor or nodule) from malignant and benign thyroid patients were compared.

The study's findings and limits: Reports indicated that malignant thyroid tumors showed significantly higher TCR beta diversity than benign nodules did, in blood and tumor.

The TCR sequence derives from a female donor with papillary thyroid cancer or a benign thyroid nodule (not recorded which). Some clones in this sample may be carry-over from other donors' samples. This chain uses TRBV19 with TRBJ2-5, with D uncertain. Sequencing input: blood. CDR3 sequence reads: CASSMIGIPETQYF. The CDR3 bases are TGTGCCAGTAGTATGATAGGCATCCCAGAGACCCAGTACTTC.